The 6 T cell receptor beta chains below come from one sample, sequenced in a study of memory CD4+ T cells and cytomegalovirus serostatus. Single viable CD3+CD4+CD8-CD45RO+ cells were sorted as the memory CD4+ T cells. Some clones are missing from TCRdb's copy, which holds only in-frame ones; the method was immunoSEQ multiplex PCR. The repertoire has about 82,000 clones, over 80% of them found once; the top ten carry roughly 0.85%. Sequenced input: memory CD4+ T cells from blood. Receptors were obtained from an adult in good health and CMV-seronegative.

The rearrangement links TRBV6-1 to TRBJ1-4; the D is unclear. V lost 8 bases to trimming and J lost 3 bases, with 10 bases between them. Germline CDR1 and CDR2: MNHNS and SASEGT. The CDR3 loop spans 13 amino acids. CDR3 nucleotide sequence: TGTGCCAGCCTAAAAGTACCTAATGAAAAACTGTTTTTT. Residues: CASLKVPNEKLFF.

V is TRBV7-2 and J is TRBJ2-7, with D unclear. The V end was cut by 0 bases, the J end by 7 bases, with 10 bases between. The germline CDR1 and CDR2 sequences are SGHTA and FQGNSA. The CDR3 loop spans 13 amino acids. The CDR3 nucleotides are TGTGCCAGCAGCTTAGCGTTCCCTAGTGAGCAGTACTTC. Amino acids: CASSLAFPSEQYF.

The chain has TRBV28 and TRBJ2-3; D is unresolved. The CDR3 is made up of 12 amino acids. The germline V gene encodes CDR1 MDHEN and CDR2 SYDVKM. V lost 4 bases and J 3 bases, leaving 5 bases between the germline ends. CDR3 DNA: TGTGCCAGCAGTTCCTTAACAGATACGCAGTATTTT. It translates to CASSSLTDTQYF.

The V gene is TRBV5-1, the J gene TRBJ1-3, with D possibly TRBD1 on 6 matching bases. This CDR3 is 15 amino acids long. With 4 bases removed from V and 1 base from J, the gap between germline ends came to 12 bases. Germline V gives CDR1 SGHRS, CDR2 YFSETQ. The CDR3 loop reads CASSTTGFSGNTIYF. The CDR3 coding sequence is TGCGCCAGCAGCACCACAGGGTTTTCTGGAAACACCATATATTTT.

This chain joins TRBV13 and TRBJ1-2; D is unresolved. Germline values: CDR1 PRHDT, CDR2 FYEKMQ (reference sequence). CDR3 length: 15 amino acids. The germline V and J ends were trimmed by 5 bases and 0 bases, with 13 bases remaining between them. The CDR3 sequence is CASSPVGQANYGYTF. CDR3 nucleotides: TGTGCCAGCAGCCCCGTGGGCCAAGCTAACTATGGCTACACCTTC. Filled out from reference TRBV13 and TRBJ1-2, the complete variable domain reads AAGVIQSPRHLIKEKRETATLKCYPIPRHDTVYWYQQGPGQDPQFLISFYEKMQSDKGSIPDRFSAQQFSDYHSELNMSSLELGDSALYFCASSPVGQANYGYTFGSGTRLTVV.

V is TRBV7-2 and J is TRBJ1-3, with no clear D. Between the trimmed V and J ends, which lost 1 base and 4 bases, there was a span of 11 bases. The CDR3 runs to 15 residues. Germline CDR1 and CDR2: SGHTA and FQGNSA. In nucleotides, the CDR3 is TGTGCCAGCAGCTTAGTTACCCAAGGGGGAAACACCATATATTTT. Residues: CASSLVTQGGNTIYF. Looking up the rest from reference TRBV7-2 and TRBJ1-3 gives the full variable domain: GAGVSQSPSNKVTEKGKDVELRCDPISGHTALYWYRQSLGQGLEFLIYFQGNSAPDKSGLPSDRFSAERTGGSVSTLTIQRTQQEDSAVYLCASSLVTQGGNTIYFGEGSWLTVV.